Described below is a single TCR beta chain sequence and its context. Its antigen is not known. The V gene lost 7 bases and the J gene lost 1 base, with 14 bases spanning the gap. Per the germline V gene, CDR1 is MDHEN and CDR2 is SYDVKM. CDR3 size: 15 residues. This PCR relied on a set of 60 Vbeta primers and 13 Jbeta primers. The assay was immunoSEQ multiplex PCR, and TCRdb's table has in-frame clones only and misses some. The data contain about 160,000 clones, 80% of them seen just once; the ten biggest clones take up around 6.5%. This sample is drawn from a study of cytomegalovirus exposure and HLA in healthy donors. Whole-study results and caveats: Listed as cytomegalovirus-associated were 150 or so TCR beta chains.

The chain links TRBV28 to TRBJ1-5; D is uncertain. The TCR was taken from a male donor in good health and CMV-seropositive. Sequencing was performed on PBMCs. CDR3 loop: CASIMGGRSNQPQHF. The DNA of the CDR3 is TGTGCCAGCATCATGGGAGGGAGAAGCAATCAGCCCCAGCATTTT.